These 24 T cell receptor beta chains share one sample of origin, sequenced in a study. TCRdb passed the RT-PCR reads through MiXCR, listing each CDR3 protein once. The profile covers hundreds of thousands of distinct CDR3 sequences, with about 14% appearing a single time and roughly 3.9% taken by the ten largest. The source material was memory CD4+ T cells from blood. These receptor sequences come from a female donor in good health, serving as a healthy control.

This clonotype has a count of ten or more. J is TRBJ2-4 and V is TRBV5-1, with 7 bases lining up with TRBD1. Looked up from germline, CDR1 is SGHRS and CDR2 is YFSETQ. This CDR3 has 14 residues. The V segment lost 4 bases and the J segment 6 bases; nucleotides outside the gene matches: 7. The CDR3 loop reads CASSLQTGTNIQYF. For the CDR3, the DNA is TGCGCCAGCAGCCTCCAGACAGGGACAAACATTCAGTACTTC.

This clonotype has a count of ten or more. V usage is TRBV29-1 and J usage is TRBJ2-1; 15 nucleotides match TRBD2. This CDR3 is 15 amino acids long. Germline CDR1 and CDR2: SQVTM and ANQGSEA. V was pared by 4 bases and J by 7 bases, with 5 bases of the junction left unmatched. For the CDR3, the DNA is TGCAGCGTTGGGGTAGGACTAGCGGGAGGGAATGAGCAGTTCTTC. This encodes CSVGVGLAGGNEQFF.

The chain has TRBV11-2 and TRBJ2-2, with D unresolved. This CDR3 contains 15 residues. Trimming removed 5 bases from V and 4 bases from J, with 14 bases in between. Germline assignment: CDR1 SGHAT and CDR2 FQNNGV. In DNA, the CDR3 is TGTGCCAGCAGCCCCCTCCGATCTAGCACCGGGGAGCTGTTTTTT. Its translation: CASSPLRSSTGELFF.

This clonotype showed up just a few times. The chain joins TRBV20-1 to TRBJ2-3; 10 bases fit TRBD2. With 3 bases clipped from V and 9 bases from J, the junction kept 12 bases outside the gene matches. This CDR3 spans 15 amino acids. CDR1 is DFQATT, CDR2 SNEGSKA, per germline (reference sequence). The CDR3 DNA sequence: TGCAGTGCTAGTTACCCATTAGGGACTAGCGTAACGCAGTATTTT. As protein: CSASYPLGTSVTQYF.

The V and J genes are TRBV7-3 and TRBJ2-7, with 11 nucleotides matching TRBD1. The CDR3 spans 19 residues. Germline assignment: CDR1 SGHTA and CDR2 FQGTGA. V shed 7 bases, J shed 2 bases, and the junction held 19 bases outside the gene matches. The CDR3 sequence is CASIRGTVRDRGMPYEQYF. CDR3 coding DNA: TGTGCCAGCATTAGGGGCACGGTCCGGGACAGGGGGATGCCCTACGAGCAGTACTTC.

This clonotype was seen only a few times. CDR3 in amino acids: CATSVEATGNTIYF. CDR3 DNA sequence: TGTGCCACCAGCGTTGAGGCCACTGGAAACACCATATATTTT. V gene TRBV15 combines with J gene TRBJ1-3; D remains unclear. The ends were cut back, 5 bases at V and 2 bases at J, with 10 bases in the middle. Germline lookup yields CDR1 LNHNV and CDR2 YYDKDF (reference sequence). The CDR3 has 14 residues.

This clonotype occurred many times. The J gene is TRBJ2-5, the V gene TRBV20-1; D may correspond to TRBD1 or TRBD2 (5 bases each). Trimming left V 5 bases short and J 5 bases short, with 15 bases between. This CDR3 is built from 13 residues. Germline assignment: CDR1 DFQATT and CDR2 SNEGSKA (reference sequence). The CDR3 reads CSAGLGDLETQYF. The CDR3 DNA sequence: TGCAGTGCTGGACTTGGGGACCTGGAGACCCAGTACTTC.

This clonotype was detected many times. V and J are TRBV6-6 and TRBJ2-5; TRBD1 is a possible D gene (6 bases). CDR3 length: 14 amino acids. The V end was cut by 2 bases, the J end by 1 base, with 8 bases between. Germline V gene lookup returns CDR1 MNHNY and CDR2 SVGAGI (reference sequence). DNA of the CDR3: TGTGCCAGCAGTTACCGGGACATCCAAGAGACCCAGTACTTC. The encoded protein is CASSYRDIQETQYF.

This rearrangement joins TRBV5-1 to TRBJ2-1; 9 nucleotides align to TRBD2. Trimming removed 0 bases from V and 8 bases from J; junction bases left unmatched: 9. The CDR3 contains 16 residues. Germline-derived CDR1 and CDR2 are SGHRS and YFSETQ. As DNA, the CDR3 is TGCGCCAGCAGCTTGGCTCTTAGCGGGAGTTCGGATGAGCAGTTCTTC. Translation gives CASSLALSGSSDEQFF.

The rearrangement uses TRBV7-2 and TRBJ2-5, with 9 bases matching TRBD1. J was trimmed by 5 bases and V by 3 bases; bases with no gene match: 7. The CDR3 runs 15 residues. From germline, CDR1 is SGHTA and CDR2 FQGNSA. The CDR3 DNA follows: TGTGCCAGCAGCTTCCAAACAGGGGGCGGTGAGACCCAGTACTTC. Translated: CASSFQTGGGETQYF.

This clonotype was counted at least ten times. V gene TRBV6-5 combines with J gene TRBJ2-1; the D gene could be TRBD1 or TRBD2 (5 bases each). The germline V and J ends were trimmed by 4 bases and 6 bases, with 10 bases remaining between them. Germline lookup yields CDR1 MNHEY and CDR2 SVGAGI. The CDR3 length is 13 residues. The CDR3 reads CASSFGAPNEQFF. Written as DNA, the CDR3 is TGTGCCAGCAGTTTCGGGGCCCCCAATGAGCAGTTCTTC.

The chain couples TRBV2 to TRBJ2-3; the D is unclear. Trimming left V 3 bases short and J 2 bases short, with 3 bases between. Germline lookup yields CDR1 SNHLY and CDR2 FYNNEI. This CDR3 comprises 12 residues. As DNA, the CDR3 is TGTGCCAGCAGTGATAACACAGATACGCAGTATTTT. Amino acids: CASSDNTDTQYF.

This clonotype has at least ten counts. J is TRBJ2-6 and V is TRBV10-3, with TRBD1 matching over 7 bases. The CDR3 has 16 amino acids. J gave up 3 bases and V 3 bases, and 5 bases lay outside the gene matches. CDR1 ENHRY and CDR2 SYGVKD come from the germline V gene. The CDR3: CAISDLQGSGANVLTF. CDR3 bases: TGTGCCATCAGTGACCTACAGGGGAGTGGGGCCAACGTCCTGACTTTC.

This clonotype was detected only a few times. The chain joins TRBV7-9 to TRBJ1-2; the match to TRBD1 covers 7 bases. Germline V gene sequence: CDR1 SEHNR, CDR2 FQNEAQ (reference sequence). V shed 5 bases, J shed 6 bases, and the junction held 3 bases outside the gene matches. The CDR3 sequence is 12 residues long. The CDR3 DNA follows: TGTGCCAGCAGCCGAGGGACAGATGGCTACACCTTC. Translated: CASSRGTDGYTF.

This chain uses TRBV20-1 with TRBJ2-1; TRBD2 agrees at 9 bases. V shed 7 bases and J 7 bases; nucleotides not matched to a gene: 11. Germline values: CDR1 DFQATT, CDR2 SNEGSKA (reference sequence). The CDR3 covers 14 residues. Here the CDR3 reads CSEPPGLAWNEQFF. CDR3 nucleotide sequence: TGCAGTGAACCGCCGGGACTAGCTTGGAATGAGCAGTTCTTC.

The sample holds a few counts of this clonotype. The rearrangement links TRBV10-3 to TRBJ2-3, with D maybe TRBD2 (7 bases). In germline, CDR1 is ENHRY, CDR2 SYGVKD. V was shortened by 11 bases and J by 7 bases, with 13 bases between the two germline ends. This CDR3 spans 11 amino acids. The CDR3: CAWGGTYTQYF. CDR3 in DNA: TGTGCCTGGGGGGGGACATATACGCAGTATTTT.

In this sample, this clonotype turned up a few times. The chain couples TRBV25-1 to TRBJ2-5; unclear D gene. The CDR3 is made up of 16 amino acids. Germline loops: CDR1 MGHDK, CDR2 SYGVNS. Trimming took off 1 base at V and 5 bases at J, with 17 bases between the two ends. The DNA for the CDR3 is TGTGCCAGCAGTGAATTGACCCTAGAGTTTAGGGAGACCCAGTACTTC. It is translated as CASSELTLEFRETQYF. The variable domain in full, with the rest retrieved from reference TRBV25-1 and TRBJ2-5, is EADIYQTPRYLVIGTGKKITLECSQTMGHDKMYWYQQDPGMELHLIHYSYGVNSTEKGDLSSESTVSRIRTEHFPLTLESARPSHTSQYLCASSELTLEFRETQYFGPGTRLLVL.

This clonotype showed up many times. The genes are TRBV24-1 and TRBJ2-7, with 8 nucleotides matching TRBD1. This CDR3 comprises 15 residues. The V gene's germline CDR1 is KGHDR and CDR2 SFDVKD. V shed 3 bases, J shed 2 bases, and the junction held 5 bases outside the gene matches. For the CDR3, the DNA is TGTGCCACCAGTGATACAGGGGGTAATCCCTACGAGCAGTACTTC. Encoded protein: CATSDTGGNPYEQYF.

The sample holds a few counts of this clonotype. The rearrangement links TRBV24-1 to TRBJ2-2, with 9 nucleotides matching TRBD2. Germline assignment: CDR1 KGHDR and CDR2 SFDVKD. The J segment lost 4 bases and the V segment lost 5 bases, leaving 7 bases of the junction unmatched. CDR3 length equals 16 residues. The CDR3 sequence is CATSAVTSGFTGELFF. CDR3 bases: TGTGCCACCAGTGCCGTGACTAGCGGTTTCACCGGGGAGCTGTTTTTT.

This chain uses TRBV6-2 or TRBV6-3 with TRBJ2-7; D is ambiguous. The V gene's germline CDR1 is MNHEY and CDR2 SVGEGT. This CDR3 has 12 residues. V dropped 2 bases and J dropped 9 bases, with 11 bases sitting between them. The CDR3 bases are TGTGCCAGCAGTTACCGGAGAGACCGGCAGTACTTC. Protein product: CASSYRRDRQYF.

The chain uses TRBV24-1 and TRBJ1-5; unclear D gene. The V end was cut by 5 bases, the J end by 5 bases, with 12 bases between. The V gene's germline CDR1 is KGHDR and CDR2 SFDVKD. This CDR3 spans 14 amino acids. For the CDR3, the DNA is TGTGCCACCAGTGGTCCGGGAACTTATCAGCCCCAGCATTTT. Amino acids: CATSGPGTYQPQHF.

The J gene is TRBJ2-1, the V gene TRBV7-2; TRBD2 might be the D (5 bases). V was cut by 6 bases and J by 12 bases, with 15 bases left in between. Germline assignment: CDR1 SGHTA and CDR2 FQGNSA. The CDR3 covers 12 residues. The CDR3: CASRDPGYPQFF. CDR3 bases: TGTGCCAGCAGGGACCCGGGGTACCCGCAGTTCTTC. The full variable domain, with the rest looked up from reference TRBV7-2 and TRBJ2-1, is GAGVSQSPSNKVTEKGKDVELRCDPISGHTALYWYRQSLGQGLEFLIYFQGNSAPDKSGLPSDRFSAERTGGSVSTLTIQRTQQEDSAVYLCASRDPGYPQFFGPGTRLTVL.

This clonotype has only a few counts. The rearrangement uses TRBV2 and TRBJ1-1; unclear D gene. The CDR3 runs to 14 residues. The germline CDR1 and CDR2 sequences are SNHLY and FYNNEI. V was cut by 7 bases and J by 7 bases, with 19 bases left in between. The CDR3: CASTLEGRRIEAFF. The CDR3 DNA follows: TGTGCCAGCACTTTGGAAGGGCGTCGGATTGAAGCTTTCTTT.

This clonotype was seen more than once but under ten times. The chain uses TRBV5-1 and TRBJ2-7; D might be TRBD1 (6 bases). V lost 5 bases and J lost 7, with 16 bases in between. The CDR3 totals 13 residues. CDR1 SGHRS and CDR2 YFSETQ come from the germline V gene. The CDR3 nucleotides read TGCGCCAGCAGGGTACAGGGTGGAGTAGAGCAGTACTTC. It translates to CASRVQGGVEQYF.